This TCR beta chain was identified during a study of OX40 agonist ivuxolimab in advanced cancers. About the full investigation: Ivuxolimab was an agonistic, fully human IgG2 monoclonal antibody directed against OX40 (CD134), a costimulatory receptor. Intravenous ivuxolimab was administered to patients every 2 weeks at six dose levels: 0.01, 0.1, 0.3, 1.5, 3 and 10 mg/kg. Of the roughly 52 dose-escalation patients, hepatocellular carcinoma was present in about 20, melanoma in around 15, renal cell carcinoma in 9 and head and neck cancer in 9. In the dose-escalation cohort, more than 75% of patients were male, and the mean age was approximately 64 years, with a range of about 20 to 90. Prior anti-PD-1, anti-PD-L1 or anti-CTLA-4 therapy was permitted, and checkpoint inhibitors had been received by around 40% of dose-escalation patients. Three dose-escalation patients achieved partial responses, one with hepatocellular carcinoma and two with cutaneous melanoma. The purpose of peripheral TCRbeta sequencing was to test whether ivuxolimab changed TCR sequence diversity and led to clonal T-cell expansion. The paper covers the monotherapy dose-escalation part of the phase I ivuxolimab trial, which included N ≈ 54 patients. Beyond this particular receptor, the publication reports: At doses of 0.1 to 3.0 mg/kg, clonal expansion of both CD4+ and CD8+ blood T cells was observed from baseline to week 6. On average, CD8+ T cells showed more expanded clones than CD4+ T cells after ivuxolimab. In the 0.1-3.0 mg/kg groups, partial responders had among the lowest normalized peripheral clonal expansion, particularly in CD8+ T cells. Low levels of normalized T-cell clonal expansion were also seen in some patients who did not respond. Antigen specificity was not determined for the clonally expanded peripheral T cells.

Of note for this clone: There is no known antigen for this receptor. No clone much larger than this one lies a single base away; base qualities are absent.

The CDR3 spans 14 residues, from the cysteine through the phenylalanine. Kept here is only the CDR3 DNA, which spans 42 bases and is read in frame from base 1. The V and J ends are trimmed by 3 bases and 8 bases, leaving 15 bases between them. The germline V gene encodes CDR1 SGDLS and CDR2 YYNGEE. Genomic DNA was extracted from sorted cells for sequencing of the TCRbeta CDR3 region. TCRbeta CDR3 regions were sequenced using the immunoSEQ Assay. In TCRdb, the immuneACCESS table is reduced to in-frame sequences with V and J assigned. These tables do not hold every clone; where another copy was compared, an unresolved V gene accounts for under half, and the others remain unexplained. This sample gives about 40,000 clones in total; approximately 90% of them show up just once. Of the sample, approximately 0.51% is held by the ten largest clones. Patients with a history of autoimmune disease or receiving systemic immunosuppression were excluded from the trial. Peripheral blood for TCR sequencing was collected from all dose cohorts at baseline, on cycle 4 day 1, and on cycle 7 day 1. The samples were taken from a phase I, first-in-human, multicenter, open-label dose-escalation trial of ivuxolimab. Adults with locally advanced or metastatic melanoma, renal cell carcinoma, hepatocellular carcinoma or head and neck squamous cell carcinoma were enrolled in the trial. Before TCR sequencing, CD4+ and CD8+ T cells were separately sorted from peripheral blood.

This chain is built from TRBV9 and TRBJ1-3, with the D gene call left open. Sequencing was performed on CD4+ or CD8+ T cells sorted from blood, taken in a trial of the OX40 agonist ivuxolimab. This sequence originates from an adult with an advanced solid tumor such as melanoma, head and neck, liver or kidney cancer. The DNA is as follows: TGTGCCAGCAGCGGCGGTCCTGGGTTGGACACCATATATTTT. Protein translation: CASSGGPGLDTIYF.